These 27 T cell receptor beta chains were sequenced from one sample in a study of cytomegalovirus exposure and HLA in healthy donors. It was with 60 Vbeta and 13 Jbeta primers that the PCR ran. The method was immunoSEQ multiplex PCR; TCRdb's version includes in-frame clones alone and lacks a portion of them. The data contain more than 200,000 clones, roughly four fifths of them singletons. The sample taken for sequencing was PBMCs. The receptors come from a girl between 2 and 10 years old in good health and CMV-seronegative.

This chain uses TRBV30 with TRBJ1-3; D is uncertain. The CDR3 runs to 13 residues. V lost 5 bases and J 0 bases, leaving 8 bases between the germline ends. Germline CDR1 reads GTSNPN; CDR2 reads SVGIG (reference sequence). CDR3 DNA: TGTGCCTGGGAGATACCCTCTGGAAACACCATATATTTT. Its protein is CAWEIPSGNTIYF.

V gene TRBV5-6 combines with J gene TRBJ2-7; 10 bases are a match to TRBD2. V trimming: 4 bases; J trimming: 4 bases; junction bases outside the gene matches: 11. The germline CDR1 and CDR2 sequences are SGHDT and YYEEEE. The CDR3 consists of 16 residues. In DNA form, the CDR3 reads TGTGCCAGCAGCCCGGTGGCTAGCGGGAGAACTTACGAGCAGTACTTC. This encodes CASSPVASGRTYEQYF.

The V and J genes are TRBV12-5 and TRBJ2-7; D uncertain. Per the germline V gene, CDR1 is LGHNT and CDR2 is FRNRAP. Deletions cut 4 bases from V and 3 bases from J, with 7 bases between. The CDR3 runs 12 residues. The CDR3 region has the DNA TGTGCTAGTGGTTCTAGATACTACGAGCAGTACTTC. Residues: CASGSRYYEQYF.

This rearrangement joins TRBV30 to TRBJ2-7, with D possibly matching TRBD2 (6 bases). Germline V gene sequence: CDR1 GTSNPN, CDR2 SVGIG (reference sequence). The V and J ends lost 2 bases and 7 bases respectively, with 21 bases between them. CDR3 length: 15 residues. The CDR3 protein is CAWSLPPGLVLEQYF. The CDR3 coding sequence is TGTGCCTGGAGTCTCCCTCCGGGACTTGTTTTGGAGCAGTACTTC.

The chain is built from TRBV2 and TRBJ2-5; 11 bases map to TRBD2. Germline V gene lookup returns CDR1 SNHLY and CDR2 FYNNEI. There are 16 residues in the CDR3. Trimming removed 5 bases from V and 0 bases from J; junction bases left unmatched: 5. The CDR3 reads CASSPTLAGDQETQYF. Here the CDR3 DNA reads TGTGCCAGCAGTCCTACACTAGCGGGGGACCAAGAGACCCAGTACTTC.

The V and J genes are TRBV5-1 and TRBJ2-3; tentatively, D is TRBD2 (7 bases). Trimming cost V 0 bases and J 3 bases, with 11 bases left between them. Germline loops: CDR1 SGHRS, CDR2 YFSETQ. The CDR3 runs 15 residues. The CDR3 sequence: CASSLVGGATDTQYF. The CDR3 DNA reads as TGCGCCAGCAGCTTGGTGGGGGGGGCGACAGATACGCAGTATTTT. The whole variable domain, filled in from reference TRBV5-1 and TRBJ2-3, reads KAGVTQTPRYLIKTRGQQVTLSCSPISGHRSVSWYQQTPGQGLQFLFEYFSETQRNKGNFPGRFSGRQFSNSRSEMNVSTLELGDSALYLCASSLVGGATDTQYFGPGTRLTVL.

V gene TRBV6-5 combines with J gene TRBJ2-7; 8 positions match TRBD1. V lost 6 bases and J lost 5; bases outside the gene matches: 6. The germline gives CDR1 MNHEY, CDR2 SVGAGI. This CDR3 is built from 13 residues. In DNA form, the CDR3 reads TGTGCCAGCAGCAATCGACAGGGGAACGAGCAGTACTTC. Its protein is CASSNRQGNEQYF.

This clone was counted only a few times. This chain uses TRBV9 with TRBJ2-3, with 7 bases fitting TRBD2. The CDR3 length is 14 residues. V dropped 3 bases and J dropped 1; count of bases not matched to a gene: 2. Germline CDR1 is SGDLS and CDR2 is YYNGEE. The CDR3: CASSARGGTDTQYF. CDR3 sequence (DNA): TGTGCCAGCAGCGCCCGGGGGGGCACAGATACGCAGTATTTT.

This chain joins TRBV2 and TRBJ1-2; TRBD1 matches at 8 bases. Germline lookup yields CDR1 SNHLY and CDR2 FYNNEI. The CDR3 spans 13 residues. V lost 7 bases to trimming and J lost 5 bases; unmatched junction nucleotides: 6. CDR3 in amino acids: CASTGQALYGYTF. CDR3 sequence (DNA): TGTGCCAGCACGGGACAGGCCTTATATGGCTACACCTTC.

The chain couples TRBV6-4 to TRBJ2-3; the D gene is possibly TRBD2 (6 bases). This CDR3 comprises 15 residues. The germline gives CDR1 MRHNA, CDR2 SNTAGT. V was clipped by 2 bases and J by 4 bases, with 13 bases between them. In nucleotides, the CDR3 is TGTGCCAGCAGTGACGGGACTGTCGGCTCAGATACGCAGTATTTT. It specifies CASSDGTVGSDTQYF.

A few counts support this clone. The same CDR3 is also encoded by other DNA sequences in this sample. The chain joins TRBV4-1 to TRBJ2-1, with TRBD1 identical over 9 bases. Trimming removed 1 base from V and 9 bases from J; junction bases left unmatched: 7. The CDR3 is 15 amino acids. In germline, CDR1 is MGHRA, CDR2 YSYEKL. The CDR3 reads CASSQVGTGRSEQFF. CDR3 nucleotides: TGCGCCAGCAGCCAAGTCGGGACAGGGAGGAGTGAGCAGTTCTTC.

The table lists this clone with a count of one. This chain joins TRBV7-7 and TRBJ2-4; D not certain. The CDR3 runs 14 residues. V was pared by 6 bases and J by 3 bases, with 12 bases between. CDR1 and CDR2 from the germline V gene are SSHAT and FNYEAQ (reference sequence). CDR3 nucleotide sequence: TGTGCCAGCAGTTCCAGATTGGTCAAAAACATTCAGTACTTC. It translates to CASSSRLVKNIQYF.

The count of this clone is one. This chain links TRBV5-1 with TRBJ2-3; 10 bases align to TRBD1. Germline assignment: CDR1 SGHRS and CDR2 YFSETQ. The CDR3 runs 15 residues. The junction had 4 bases not matched to a gene; V was cut back by 0 bases and J by 6 bases. The CDR3 nucleotides are TGCGCCAGCAGCTTGGGACAGGGGGCCGGGGATACGCAGTATTTT. Translation: CASSLGQGAGDTQYF.

The chain links TRBV9 to TRBJ2-2; perhaps TRBD2 as D (5 bases). The length of the CDR3 is 16 residues. Trimming cost V 3 bases and J 6 bases, with 18 bases left between them. Germline V CDR1 and CDR2: SGDLS, YYNGEE. CDR3 sequence: CASSEREWVLAGELFF. In DNA form, the CDR3 reads TGTGCCAGCAGCGAGAGGGAGTGGGTTTTAGCCGGGGAGCTGTTTTTT.

CDR3 sequence reads: CASSSGGETQYF. CDR3 nucleotides: TGTGCCAGCAGCTCCGGCGGAGAGACCCAGTACTTC. The J gene is TRBJ2-5, the V gene TRBV6-5; the D is unclear. This CDR3 is built from 12 residues. Germline loops: CDR1 MNHEY, CDR2 SVGAGI. Trimming left V 6 bases short and J 4 bases short, with 9 bases between.

The chain recombines TRBV11-2 with TRBJ2-7; TRBD2 matches 7 bases. CDR1 is SGHAT and CDR2 is FQNNGV in the germline V gene. J gave up 3 bases and V 1 base, and 6 bases lay outside the gene matches. The CDR3 contains 15 residues. CDR3 nucleotide sequence: TGTGCCAGCAGCTTAGGAGGCGGGGACTACTACGAGCAGTACTTC. Protein sequence: CASSLGGGDYYEQYF.

The J gene is TRBJ1-2, the V gene TRBV7-2; TRBD1 matches 7 bases. This CDR3 spans 15 amino acids. V was clipped by 4 bases and J by 4 bases; unmatched bases: 9. The germline V gene encodes CDR1 SGHTA and CDR2 FQGNSA. The CDR3 loop reads CASSSRRGSFYGYTF. The DNA for the CDR3 is TGTGCCAGCAGCTCTCGCAGGGGGTCCTTCTATGGCTACACCTTC.

This chain connects TRBV27 to TRBJ1-6; D call uncertain. The germline gives CDR1 MNHEY, CDR2 SMNVEV (reference sequence). V lost 1 base to trimming and J lost 14 bases, with 24 bases between them. The CDR3 is 17 amino acids. The CDR3 spells CASSLWAETLRRVSLHF. CDR3 sequence (DNA): TGTGCCAGCAGTTTATGGGCAGAGACCCTCCGGAGGGTATCCCTCCACTTT.

V is TRBV11-2 and J is TRBJ1-5; no clear D. Between the trimmed V and J ends, which lost 6 bases and 4 bases, there was a span of 19 bases. This CDR3 is built from 16 residues. The V gene's germline CDR1 is SGHAT and CDR2 FQNNGV. DNA of the CDR3: TGTGCCAGCAGTCAAAGCGCGGGGTTCGATAATCAGCCCCAGCATTTT. Its translation is CASSQSAGFDNQPQHF.

Remarks on this clone: One junction end does not reproduce the germline sequence, and a read error may be involved. Other DNA sequences within the sample encode an identical CDR3. The chain combines TRBV7-6 with TRBJ2-5; 9 bases fit TRBD2. From germline, CDR1 is SGHVS and CDR2 FNYEAQ. The CDR3 contains 13 residues. The CDR3 is CASSLAGRETQYF. The CDR3 coding sequence is TGTGCCAGCAGCCTAGCGGGGAGGGAGACCCAGTACTTC.

The rearrangement joins TRBV13 to TRBJ1-1; D is possibly TRBD1 (5 bases). Germline assignment: CDR1 PRHDT and CDR2 FYEKMQ (reference sequence). The V end was cut by 7 bases, the J end by 1 base, with 10 bases between. The CDR3 has 13 residues. This CDR3 is CASTGGRNTEAFF. The CDR3 DNA sequence: TGTGCCAGCACCGGGGGAAGGAACACTGAAGCTTTCTTT.

This chain connects TRBV11-3 to TRBJ1-1; the D gene is possibly TRBD1 (6 bases). Trimming took 5 bases from V and 1 from J, leaving 8 bases between them. Germline V CDR1 and CDR2: SGHNT, YENEEA. The CDR3 length is 13 residues. The CDR3: CASSGQPNTEAFF. CDR3 DNA: TGTGCCAGCAGCGGACAGCCGAACACTGAAGCTTTCTTT. The full variable domain, completed using reference TRBV11-3 and TRBJ1-1, is EAGVVQSPRYKIIEKKQPVAFWCNPISGHNTLYWYLQNLGQGPELLIRYENEEAVDDSQLPKDRFSAERLKGVDSTLKIQPAELGDSAVYLCASSGQPNTEAFFGQGTRLTVV.

The gene calls are TRBV6-1 and TRBJ2-5, with 9 bases aligning to TRBD1. V shed 3 bases, J shed 5 bases, and the junction held 13 bases outside the gene matches. Germline-derived CDR1 and CDR2 are MNHNS and SASEGT. This CDR3 contains 17 residues. CDR3 in amino acids: CASSEAWSQGAGETQYF. For the CDR3, the DNA is TGTGCCAGCAGTGAGGCTTGGTCACAGGGGGCAGGGGAGACCCAGTACTTC.

The V call is TRBV7-8, the J call TRBJ2-7; 9 bases line up with TRBD2. Germline V CDR1 and CDR2: SGHVS, FQNEAQ. This CDR3 has 15 amino acids. V was pared by 1 base and J by 3 bases, with 4 bases of the junction left unmatched. CDR3 nucleotide sequence: TGTGCCAGCAGCTTAGTAGCGGGAGAGGGCTACGAGCAGTACTTC. Translating gives CASSLVAGEGYEQYF.

The J gene is TRBJ2-3, the V gene TRBV4-2; TRBD2 agrees at 12 bases. The CDR3 covers 15 residues. Trimming removed 4 bases from V and 6 bases from J; junction bases left unmatched: 5. The V gene's germline CDR1 is LGHNA and CDR2 YNFKEQ. CDR3 amino acids: CASSPGLAGTDTQYF. The CDR3 DNA reads as TGTGCCAGCAGCCCCGGACTAGCGGGAACGGATACGCAGTATTTT.

This chain links TRBV6-5 with TRBJ1-2, with 8 bases that match TRBD1. The CDR3 consists of 14 residues. Germline CDR1 and CDR2: MNHEY and SVGAGI. Trimming at V came to 6 bases and at J to 0 bases, leaving 3 bases not matched to a gene. As DNA, the CDR3 is TGTGCCAGCAGACGGGACAGGACTAACTATGGCTACACCTTC. As protein: CASRRDRTNYGYTF.

The chain is built from TRBV29-1 and TRBJ2-3, with D unresolved. This CDR3 contains 13 residues. V lost 6 bases and J 2 bases, leaving 12 bases between the germline ends. Germline V lookup: CDR1 SQVTM, CDR2 ANQGSEA. CDR3 sequence: CSVFQKFTDTQYF. The DNA of the CDR3 is TGCAGCGTATTCCAGAAATTCACAGATACGCAGTATTTT.